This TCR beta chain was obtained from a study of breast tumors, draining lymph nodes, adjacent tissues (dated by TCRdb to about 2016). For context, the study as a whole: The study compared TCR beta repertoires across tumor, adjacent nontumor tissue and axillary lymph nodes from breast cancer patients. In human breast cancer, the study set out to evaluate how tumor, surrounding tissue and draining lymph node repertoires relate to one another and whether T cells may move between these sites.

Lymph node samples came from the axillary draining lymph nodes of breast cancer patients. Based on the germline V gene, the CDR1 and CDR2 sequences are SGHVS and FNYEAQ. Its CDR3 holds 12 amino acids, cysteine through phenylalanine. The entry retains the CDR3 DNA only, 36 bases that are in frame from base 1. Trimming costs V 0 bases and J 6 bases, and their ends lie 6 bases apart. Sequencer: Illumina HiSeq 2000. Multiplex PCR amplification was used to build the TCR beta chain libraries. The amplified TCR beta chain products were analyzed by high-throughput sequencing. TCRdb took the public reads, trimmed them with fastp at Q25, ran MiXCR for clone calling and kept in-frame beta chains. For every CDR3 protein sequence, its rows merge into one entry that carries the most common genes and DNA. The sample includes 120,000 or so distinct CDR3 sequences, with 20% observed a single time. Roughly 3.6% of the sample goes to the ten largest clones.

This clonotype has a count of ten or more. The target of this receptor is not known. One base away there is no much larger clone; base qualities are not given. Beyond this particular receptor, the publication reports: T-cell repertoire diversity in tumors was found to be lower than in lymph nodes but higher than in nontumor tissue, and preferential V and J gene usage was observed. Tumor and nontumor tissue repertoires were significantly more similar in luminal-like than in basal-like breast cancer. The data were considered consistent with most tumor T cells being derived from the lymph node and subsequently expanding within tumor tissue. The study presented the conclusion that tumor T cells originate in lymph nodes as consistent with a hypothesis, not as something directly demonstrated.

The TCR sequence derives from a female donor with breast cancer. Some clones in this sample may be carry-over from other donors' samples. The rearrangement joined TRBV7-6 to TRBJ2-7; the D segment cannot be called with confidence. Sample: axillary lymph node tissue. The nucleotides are TGTGCCAGCAGCTTAGCCCGTGGCGAGCAGTACTTC. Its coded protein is CASSLARGEQYF.